What follows are 18 T cell receptor beta chains derived from one specimen sequenced in a study of T-cell memory formation after mild COVID-19 listed by TCRdb under 2021. The library came from 5' RACE. The sequencing machine was an Illumina NovaSeq 6000. TCRdb applied fastp at Q25 and MiXCR to the public reads, then kept only in-frame beta chains. Rows merge per CDR3 protein into single entries with the most common DNA and genes. The sample has roughly 370,000 distinct CDR3 sequences on record, roughly 15% of them singletons. The biggest ten clones account for around a fifth of the sample. The source material was PBMCs or a T cell subset sorted from them (not recorded which). All receptors come from a man between 18 and 29 years old who had mild COVID-19 (a few samples of this study predate the infection). The sample titles of this study are shuffled in the database, so cell type and time point are left out; the donor was told from shared clones.

The chain uses TRBV19 and TRBJ2-1, with TRBD2 identical over 7 bases. V was clipped by 3 bases and J by 7 bases; unmatched bases: 12. Germline CDR1 and CDR2: LNHDA and SQIVND (reference sequence). There are 16 residues in the CDR3. DNA for the CDR3: TGTGCCAGTAGTATGAGGGCGGGAGAGTTGCTTAATGAGCAGTTCTTC. Translation: CASSMRAGELLNEQFF.

The chain uses TRBV9 and TRBJ1-2; a weak D match, TRBD1 (5 bases). This CDR3 is 13 amino acids long. In germline, CDR1 is SGDLS, CDR2 YYNGEE. Trimming took off 3 bases at V and 2 bases at J, with 8 bases between the two ends. The CDR3 is CASSADINYGYTF. The DNA of the CDR3 is TGTGCCAGCAGCGCGGACATAAACTATGGCTACACCTTC.

This clonotype was seen a few times. DNA of the CDR3: TGTGCCAGCAGCCCTCGACGGACTAGCGGGGGCTACGAGCAGTACTTC. As protein: CASSPRRTSGGYEQYF. The chain has TRBV7-9 and TRBJ2-7, with TRBD2 matching over 13 bases. Per germline, CDR1 SEHNR and CDR2 FQNEAQ (reference sequence). The V gene end was trimmed by 5 bases and the J gene end by 3 bases; junction bases not matched to a gene: 7. The CDR3 has 16 residues.

The rearrangement links TRBV20-1 to TRBJ2-3, with TRBD2 matching 13 bases. The CDR3 length is 16 residues. The J segment lost 2 bases and the V segment lost 1 base, leaving 3 bases of the junction unmatched. In germline, CDR1 is DFQATT, CDR2 SNEGSKA (reference sequence). CDR3: CSARGGTSGVTDTQYF. DNA for the CDR3: TGCAGTGCTAGAGGGGGGACTAGCGGGGTCACAGATACGCAGTATTTT.

This chain connects TRBV12-3 or TRBV12-4 to TRBJ2-5; perhaps TRBD1 as D (5 bases). The CDR3 is 15 residues long. Trimming pared 0 bases from V and 1 base from J, leaving 9 bases between. CDR3 sequence (DNA): TGTGCCAGCAGTTTAGCAGGGGCCCTCCAAGAGACCCAGTACTTC. It translates to CASSLAGALQETQYF.

The chain links TRBV6-5 to TRBJ2-7; D might be TRBD1 (5 bases). Germline lookup yields CDR1 MNHEY and CDR2 SVGAGI. Deletions cut 6 bases from V and 0 bases from J, with 15 bases between. The length of the CDR3 is 15 residues. The DNA of the CDR3 is TGTGCCAGCAGCTATGGACATCCGAGCTCCTACGAGCAGTACGTC. It codes for CASSYGHPSSYEQYV.

This sequence joins TRBV28 and TRBJ1-1; 8 bases match TRBD1. The CDR3 length is 14 residues. The germline gives CDR1 MDHEN, CDR2 SYDVKM. After removal of 6 bases from V and 8 bases from J, the junction contained 11 bases not matched to a gene. This CDR3 is CASSTRTGTSEAFF. The CDR3 nucleotides are TGTGCCAGCAGCACGAGGACAGGGACCTCCGAAGCTTTCTTT.

Only a few counts were recorded for this clonotype. The V and J genes are TRBV6-2 or TRBV6-3 and TRBJ1-5; a weak D match, TRBD1 (5 bases). The V gene's germline CDR1 is MNHEY and CDR2 SVGEGT. This CDR3 spans 15 amino acids. V was shortened by 6 bases and J by 1 base, with 13 bases between the two germline ends. The CDR3 reads CASSPLRDSNQPQHF. CDR3 DNA sequence: TGTGCCAGCAGCCCCCTCCGGGACAGCAATCAGCCCCAGCATTTT.

The CDR3 region is CASSLVGGGSGRNTIYF. The CDR3 DNA is TGTGCCAGCAGCTTAGTAGGCGGGGGGTCGGGCAGAAACACCATATATTTT. V and J are TRBV7-2 and TRBJ1-3, with D perhaps matching TRBD1 (5 bases). This CDR3 contains 17 residues. From germline, CDR1 is SGHTA and CDR2 FQGNSA. Trimming took 1 base from V and 5 from J, leaving 18 bases between them.

This clonotype was found a few times. The J gene is TRBJ2-2, the V gene TRBV28; 12 positions agree with TRBD2. The CDR3 extends over 16 amino acids. CDR1 and CDR2 from the germline V gene are MDHEN and SYDVKM. Trimming at V came to 4 bases and at J to 6 bases, leaving 6 bases not matched to a gene. The CDR3 DNA sequence: TGTGCCAGCAGTTCCTCTGGACTAGCGGGGTCCGGGGAGCTGTTTTTT. Residues: CASSSSGLAGSGELFF.

This clonotype showed up just a few times. The rearrangement joins TRBV9 to TRBJ2-6; D is ambiguous. V lost 0 bases, J lost 13 bases, and 17 bases lay in between. The CDR3 is 15 residues long. The V gene's germline CDR1 is SGDLS and CDR2 YYNGEE. The CDR3 region is CASSVATEYAWVLTF. In DNA, the CDR3 is TGTGCCAGCAGCGTAGCTACGGAATACGCCTGGGTCCTGACTTTC.

This clonotype was seen only a few times. The rearrangement links TRBV5-1 to TRBJ1-3; D is ambiguous. Germline V gives CDR1 SGHRS, CDR2 YFSETQ. This CDR3 is 15 amino acids long. With 4 bases removed from V and 0 bases from J, the gap between germline ends came to 11 bases. The CDR3 sequence is CASSRAFYSGNTIYF. The CDR3 coding sequence is TGCGCCAGCAGCAGGGCCTTCTACTCTGGAAACACCATATATTTT.

The chain has TRBV4-2 and TRBJ2-7, with D unresolved. The V gene lost 2 bases and the J gene lost 0 bases, with 11 bases spanning the gap. The CDR3 length is 15 residues. Germline lookup yields CDR1 LGHNA and CDR2 YNFKEQ. Here the CDR3 DNA reads TGTGCCAGCAGCCAAACGGGTTCAAGCTCCTACGAGCAGTACTTC. Its protein is CASSQTGSSSYEQYF.

The chain links TRBV5-1 to TRBJ1-5; D remains unclear. V lost 5 bases to trimming and J lost 0 bases, with 12 bases between them. The CDR3 length is 15 residues. The germline gives CDR1 SGHRS, CDR2 YFSETQ. CDR3: CASREGPLSNQPQHF. The DNA for the CDR3 is TGCGCCAGCAGGGAAGGACCGCTTAGCAATCAGCCCCAGCATTTT.

The genes are TRBV29-1 and TRBJ2-3; weak D call: TRBD1 (6 bases). CDR3 length: 15 residues. The germline V gene has CDR1 SQVTM and CDR2 ANQGSEA. Trimming removed 4 bases from V and 0 bases from J, with 14 bases in between. DNA of the CDR3: TGCAGCGTTGTGCCAGGGGCTACTAGCACAGATACGCAGTATTTT. This gives the protein CSVVPGATSTDTQYF.

This chain uses TRBV6-1 with TRBJ2-7; D is unclear. This CDR3 is 11 amino acids long. V was cut by 5 bases and J by 5 bases, with 7 bases left in between. Germline V CDR1 and CDR2: MNHNS, SASEGT. DNA for the CDR3: TGTGCCAGCAGTTACACAGACGAGCAGTACTTC. Translating it yields CASSYTDEQYF.

This chain joins TRBV5-1 and TRBJ2-3; 14 bases map to TRBD2. CDR1 is SGHRS, CDR2 YFSETQ, per germline. The CDR3 has 16 residues. J was trimmed by 5 bases and V by 2 bases; bases with no gene match: 4. The CDR3 loop is CASSFGTSGGGDTQYF. Written as DNA, the CDR3 is TGCGCCAGCAGCTTCGGGACTAGCGGGGGAGGAGATACGCAGTATTTT.

This chain joins TRBV11-2 and TRBJ2-4; D gene ambiguous. Trimming took off 5 bases at V and 0 bases at J, with 14 bases between the two ends. The CDR3 sequence is 16 residues long. Germline CDR1 SGHAT, CDR2 FQNNGV. The CDR3 DNA follows: TGTGCCAGCAGCCTACGCGGCTCCCTAGCCAAAAACATTCAGTACTTC. This translates into CASSLRGSLAKNIQYF.